This T cell receptor (beta chain) was observed in a study of blood T cells in healthy people across ages (dated by TCRdb to 2013 to 2016). The study in broad terms: In model experiments, roughly one uniquely barcoded TCR beta cDNA molecule per two T cells was captured by template switching. Using deep sequencing normalized with unique cDNA molecular identifiers, the study measured how TCR beta repertoire diversity changes with age. The study analyzed two additional independent replicas of 1 million unique cDNA reads from the same blood draw for two donors, one aged 18 to 29 and one aged 80 or older. The donors were divided into four age groups: young (average around 16 years), middle-aged (approximately 42), aged (about 56) and long-lived (82). Results and caveats for the whole study, not just this receptor: Compared with the aged group, more naive CD4+ T cells, fewer expanded clones and increased TCR diversity were shown by the long-lived group, suggesting age selection. Observed TCR beta diversity correlated strongly with the percentage of naive T cells measured by flow cytometry. Estimates of total diversity from one million sequenced T cells were regarded as lower bounds and underestimates. Bulk unsorted PBMC profiling prevented conclusive comparison of naive and antigen-experienced compartments. Observed TCR beta diversity per million T cells fell roughly linearly with age, and a significant reduction was already apparent by age around 36. The CMV infection status of donors was not known, potentially confounding age-related changes in expanded clonotypes.

Donors were under 40 systemically healthy Caucasian individuals from Russia aged 6 to 90 years. Each donor gave ten milliliters of peripheral blood, collected into EDTA-treated Vacutainer tubes. Ficoll-Paque density-gradient centrifugation was used to isolate PBMCs, with at least 7 million obtained per sample. Total RNA, at least 6 micrograms per sample, was extracted from PBMCs with Trizol reagent. For every donor, flow cytometry on a PBMC aliquot measured the percentage of naive CD45RAhigh/CD27high T cells. CDR1 is given as SNHLY and CDR2 as FYNNEI, both from the germline V gene. V gives up 3 bases and J gives up 4 bases, and the segment between their germline ends measures 5 bases. The CDR3 has 12 amino acids, counting the end cysteine and phenylalanine. The sequence is cut down to CDR3 DNA, 36 bases in frame from base 1. Comments on this clonotype: It has no known antigen specificity. No much larger clonotype is one base removed from it; base qualities were not supplied.

Receptors were amplified or captured by 5' RACE. Data came from an Illumina HiSeq 2500. A second PCR of roughly 7 to 11 cycles was performed with a sample-barcoded 5' primer and a J-beta primer mix. A template-switch 5' adaptor carrying 12 random nucleotides introduced a unique molecular identifier onto each TCR beta cDNA molecule. Each sample yielded at least 2.5 million CDR3-containing paired-end reads. All of the RNA was converted into first-strand cDNA using the Mint cDNA synthesis kit, with a TRBC-specific oligonucleotide serving as the primer. Following uracil-DNA glycosylase treatment, a first 18-cycle PCR with universal primers M1SS and BC2_uni_R was performed on all cDNA. Per the authors' processing: For normalization, 1 million high-quality reads, each with a distinct molecular identifier, were randomly selected from each sample. Reads with shared molecular identifiers were discarded instead of being binned into consensus sequences. MiTCR, run with a Q25 quality threshold and the strictest error-elimination algorithm, handled CDR3 identification, clonotype clustering and error correction. A nonparametric unseen species model with Euler transformation was used to estimate a lower bound on total TCR beta diversity. The raw public reads went through TCRdb reprocessing: fastp at Q25, MiXCR clone calling, in-frame beta chains kept. One record per CDR3 amino acid sequence lists the most common genes and DNA. The V and J calls shown here were made by TCRdb, not taken from the authors' results. Across this sample there are approximately 800,000 distinct CDR3 sequences, with under 30% seen only once. Together, the top ten hold about 2.9% of the sample.

These same records also appear under a second study, on T cells of mothers and their children. The second investigation adds: Donors were nine systemically healthy Caucasian individuals: three mothers and their six children. cDNA synthesis used all of the extracted RNA, with approximately 1.4 ug of RNA in each 15 ul reaction. In the second PCR, sample barcodes and 2-4 random nucleotides were introduced via the M1S primer. Over 8.5 million TCR beta CDR3 reads were obtained for each mother, and about 3 million reads were obtained for each child. In both related and unrelated pairs, thymic selection shapes the output of TCR recombination in a similar way, with inherited differences having only a minor effect. Normalized repertoire overlap was always slightly but never significantly higher in related than unrelated mother-child pairs. With a sensitivity of approximately 93 clones per million clonotypes, no persistent microchimeric T cell clones were detected. To look for features that set related mother-child pairs apart from unrelated individuals, the researchers ran deep NGS to compare the TCR beta repertoires of mothers and children. The mean age was roughly 44 +/- 4 years for the mothers and approximately 11 +/- 4 years for the children. After adapter ligation with NEBNext reagents, the libraries were sequenced on Illumina HiSeq 2000 with 100+100 nt paired-end reads. Mother and child libraries were prepared a month apart and sequenced in separate runs to prevent cross-contamination. Between roughly 500,000 and 2,000,000 distinct TCR beta clonotypes were identified per donor. Naive TCR beta clonotypes were estimated from low-frequency clonotypes matched to each donor's FACS-determined naive share, without sorting.

The source is a boy aged 5-17 years in good health. Material for sequencing was blood. The rearrangement joined TRBV2 to TRBJ2-3; the D gene is possibly TRBD1, with 5 bases matching. The CDR3 amino acid sequence is: CASSETADTQYF. The sequenced DNA: TGTGCCAGCAGTGAGACAGCAGATACGCAGTATTTT.